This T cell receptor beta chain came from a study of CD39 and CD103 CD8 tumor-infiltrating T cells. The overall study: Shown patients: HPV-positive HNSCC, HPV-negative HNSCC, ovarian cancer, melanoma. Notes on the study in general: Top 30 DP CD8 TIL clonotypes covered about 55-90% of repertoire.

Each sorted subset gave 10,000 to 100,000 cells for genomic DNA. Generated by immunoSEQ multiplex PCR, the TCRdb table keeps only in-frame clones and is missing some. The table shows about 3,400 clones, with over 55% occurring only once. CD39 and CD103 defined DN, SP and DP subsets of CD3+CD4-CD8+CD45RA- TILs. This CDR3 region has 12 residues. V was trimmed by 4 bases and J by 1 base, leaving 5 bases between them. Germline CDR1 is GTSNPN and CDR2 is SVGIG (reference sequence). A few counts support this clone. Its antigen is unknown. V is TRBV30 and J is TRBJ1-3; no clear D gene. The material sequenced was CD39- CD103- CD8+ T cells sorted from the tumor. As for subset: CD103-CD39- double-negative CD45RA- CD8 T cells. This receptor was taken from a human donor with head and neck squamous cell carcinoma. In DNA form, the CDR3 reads TGTGCCTGGAAAAGATCTGGAAACACCATATATTTT. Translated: CAWKRSGNTIYF.